Given below is one T cell receptor beta chain in context. The clone's antigen remains unknown. The record has no base qualities; no much larger clone is one base away. Patients with a history of autoimmune disease or receiving systemic immunosuppression were excluded from the trial. In every dose cohort, peripheral blood was drawn for TCR sequencing at baseline, cycle 4 day 1, and cycle 7 day 1. Samples were obtained from an open-label, multicenter, first-in-human phase I dose-escalation trial of ivuxolimab. Adults with locally advanced or metastatic melanoma, renal cell carcinoma, hepatocellular carcinoma or head and neck squamous cell carcinoma were enrolled in the trial. Before TCR sequencing, CD4+ T cells and CD8+ T cells from peripheral blood were sorted into separate populations. The data belong to a study of OX40 agonist ivuxolimab in advanced cancers. Looking at the study overall: Ivuxolimab was an agonistic, fully human IgG2 monoclonal antibody directed against OX40 (CD134), a costimulatory receptor. In the dose-escalation cohort, around four fifths of patients were male, and the mean age was roughly 60 years with a range of about 20 to 90. Among the approximately 54 dose-escalation patients, roughly 20 had hepatocellular carcinoma, approximately 15 melanoma, 9 renal cell carcinoma and 9 head and neck cancer. Intravenous ivuxolimab was administered to patients every 2 weeks at six dose levels: 0.01, 0.1, 0.3, 1.5, 3 and 10 mg/kg. Peripheral TCRbeta sequencing was intended to test whether TCR sequence diversity was altered and clonal T-cell expansion was caused by ivuxolimab. The paper covers the monotherapy dose-escalation part of the phase I ivuxolimab trial, which included N ≈ 54 patients. Partial responses occurred in three dose-escalation patients, of whom one had hepatocellular carcinoma and two had cutaneous melanoma. Prior anti-PD-1, anti-PD-L1 or anti-CTLA-4 therapy was permitted, and checkpoint inhibitors had been received by approximately 39% of dose-escalation patients. General conclusions and limits of the study: On average, CD8+ T cells showed more expanded clones than CD4+ T cells after ivuxolimab. The antigen specificity of the peripheral T cells that underwent clonal expansion was not determined. In partial responders in the 0.1-3.0 mg/kg groups, normalized peripheral clonal expansion was found to be among the lowest, especially among CD8+ T cells. Clonal expansion of both CD4+ and CD8+ blood T cells was observed from baseline to week 6 at doses 0.1 to 3.0 mg/kg. Low levels of normalized T-cell clonal expansion were also seen in some patients who did not respond.

CDR1 and CDR2, per the germline V gene (reference sequence), are LNHDA and SQIVND. V sheds 6 bases and J sheds 0 bases, leaving 12 bases between their ends. The CDR3 holds 15 amino acids from the cysteine to the phenylalanine. The retained sequence is limited to the CDR3, 45 bases, with the frame set at the first base. Genomic DNA was isolated from the sorted cells so that the TCRbeta CDR3 region could be sequenced. The immunoSEQ Assay was used to sequence the TCRbeta CDR3 regions. Sourced from immuneACCESS, this table was stored by TCRdb with only in-frame sequences that have V and J called. A share of the clones is absent; for the studies checked, an unresolved V gene accounts for under half, and the remainder has no known explanation. Recorded for this sample are 65,000 to 100,000 clones; around 82% of them occurred a single time. 3.5% to 4.5% of the sample lies in the top ten.

The sequencing used CD4+ or CD8+ T cells sorted from blood, collected in a trial of the OX40 agonist ivuxolimab. The sequence joins TRBV19 to TRBJ1-3; the D gene remains uncertain. This sequence originates from an adult with an advanced solid tumor such as melanoma, head and neck, liver or kidney cancer. The sequenced DNA: TGTGCCAGTAGCCCTAGTGTTTACTCTGGAAACACCATATATTTT. Its protein reads: CASSPSVYSGNTIYF.